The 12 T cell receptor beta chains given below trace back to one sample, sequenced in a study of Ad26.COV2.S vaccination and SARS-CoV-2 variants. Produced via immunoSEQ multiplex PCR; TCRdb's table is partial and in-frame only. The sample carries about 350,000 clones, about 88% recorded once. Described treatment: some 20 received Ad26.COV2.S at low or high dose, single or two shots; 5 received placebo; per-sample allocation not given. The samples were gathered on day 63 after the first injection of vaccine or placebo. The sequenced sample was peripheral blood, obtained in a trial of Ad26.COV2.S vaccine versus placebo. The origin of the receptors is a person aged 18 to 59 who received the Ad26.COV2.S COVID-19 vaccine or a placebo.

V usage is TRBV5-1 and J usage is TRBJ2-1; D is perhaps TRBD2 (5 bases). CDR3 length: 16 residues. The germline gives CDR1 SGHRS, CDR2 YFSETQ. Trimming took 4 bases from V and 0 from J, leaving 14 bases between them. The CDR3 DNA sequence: TGCGCCAGCAGCCCTTTGAGCGGACGCTCCTACAATGAGCAGTTCTTC. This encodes CASSPLSGRSYNEQFF.

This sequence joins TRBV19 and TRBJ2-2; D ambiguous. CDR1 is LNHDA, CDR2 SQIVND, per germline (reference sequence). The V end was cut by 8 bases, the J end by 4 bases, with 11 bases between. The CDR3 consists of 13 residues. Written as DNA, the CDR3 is TGTGCCAGTTCCTCGGCCGGCACCGGGGAGCTGTTTTTT. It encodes CASSSAGTGELFF.

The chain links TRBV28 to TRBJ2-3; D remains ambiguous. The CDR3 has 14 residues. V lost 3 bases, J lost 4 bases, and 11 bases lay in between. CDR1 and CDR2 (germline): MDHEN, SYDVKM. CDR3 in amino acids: CASSFGTPPDTQYF. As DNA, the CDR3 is TGTGCCAGCAGTTTTGGAACCCCCCCAGATACGCAGTATTTT. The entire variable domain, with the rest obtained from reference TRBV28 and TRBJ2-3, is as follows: DVKVTQSSRYLVKRTGEKVFLECVQDMDHENMFWYRQDPGLGLRLIYFSYDVKMKEKGDIPEGYSVSREKKERFSLILESASTNQTSMYLCASSFGTPPDTQYFGPGTRLTVL.

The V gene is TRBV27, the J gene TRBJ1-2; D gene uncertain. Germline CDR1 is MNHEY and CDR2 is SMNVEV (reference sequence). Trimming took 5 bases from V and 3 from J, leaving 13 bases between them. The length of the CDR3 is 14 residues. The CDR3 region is CASSDRPDYYGYTF. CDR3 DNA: TGTGCCAGCAGTGATCGTCCAGACTACTATGGCTACACCTTC.

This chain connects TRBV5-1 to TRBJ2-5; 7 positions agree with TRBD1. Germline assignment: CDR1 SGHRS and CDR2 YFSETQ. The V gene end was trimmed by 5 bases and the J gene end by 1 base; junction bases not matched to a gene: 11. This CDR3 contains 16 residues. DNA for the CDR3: TGCGCCAGCAGTCCGCGGGCAGGGGGACGCCAAGAGACCCAGTACTTC. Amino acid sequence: CASSPRAGGRQETQYF.

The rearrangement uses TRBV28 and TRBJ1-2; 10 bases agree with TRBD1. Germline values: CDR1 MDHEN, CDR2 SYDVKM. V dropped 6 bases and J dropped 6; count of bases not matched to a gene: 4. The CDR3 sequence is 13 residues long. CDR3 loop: CASSGQGVNGYTF. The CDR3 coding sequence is TGTGCCAGCAGCGGACAGGGGGTGAATGGCTACACCTTC.

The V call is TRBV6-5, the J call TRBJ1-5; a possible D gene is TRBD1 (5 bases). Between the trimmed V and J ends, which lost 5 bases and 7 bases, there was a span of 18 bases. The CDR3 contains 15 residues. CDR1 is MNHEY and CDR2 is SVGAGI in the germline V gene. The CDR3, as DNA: TGTGCCAGCAGTAGGGACGGGAATAACGCGCAGCCCCAGCATTTT. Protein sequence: CASSRDGNNAQPQHF.

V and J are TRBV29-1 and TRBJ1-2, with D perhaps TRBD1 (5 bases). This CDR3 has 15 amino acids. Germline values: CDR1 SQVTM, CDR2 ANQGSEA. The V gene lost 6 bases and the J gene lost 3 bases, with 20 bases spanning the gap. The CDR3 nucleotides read TGCAGCGTCACGGGTTTAGGGACGGAAGACTATGGCTACACCTTC. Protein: CSVTGLGTEDYGYTF.

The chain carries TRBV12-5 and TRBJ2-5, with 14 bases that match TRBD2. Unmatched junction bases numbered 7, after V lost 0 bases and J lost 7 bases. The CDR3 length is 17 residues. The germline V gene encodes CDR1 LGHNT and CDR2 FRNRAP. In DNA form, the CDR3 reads TGTGCTAGTGGTTTGGTACAGACTAGCGGGGGGGCAGGGACCCAGTACTTC. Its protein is CASGLVQTSGGAGTQYF.

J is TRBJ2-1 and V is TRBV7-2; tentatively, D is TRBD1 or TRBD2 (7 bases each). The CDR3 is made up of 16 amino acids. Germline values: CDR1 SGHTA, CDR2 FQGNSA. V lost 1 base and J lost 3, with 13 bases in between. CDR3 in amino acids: CASSLVGGGDYNEQFF. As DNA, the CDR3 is TGTGCCAGCAGCTTAGTGGGAGGGGGCGACTACAATGAGCAGTTCTTC.

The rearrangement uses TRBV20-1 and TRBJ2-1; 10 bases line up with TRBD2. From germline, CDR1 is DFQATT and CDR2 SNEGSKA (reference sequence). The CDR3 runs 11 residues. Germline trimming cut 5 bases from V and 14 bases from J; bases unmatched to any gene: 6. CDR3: CSAAPLAGEFF. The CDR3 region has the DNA TGCAGTGCTGCCCCCCTAGCGGGAGAGTTCTTC.

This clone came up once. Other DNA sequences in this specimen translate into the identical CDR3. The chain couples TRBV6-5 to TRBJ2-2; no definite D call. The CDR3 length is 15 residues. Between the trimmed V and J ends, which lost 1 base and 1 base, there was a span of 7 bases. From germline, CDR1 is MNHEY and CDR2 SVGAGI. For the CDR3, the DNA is TGTGCCAGCAGTTACTTTTCAGGGAACACCGGGGAGCTGTTTTTT. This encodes CASSYFSGNTGELFF.